The text below deals with one TCR beta chain. The sample is drawn from a study of blood T cell repertoires in COVID-19. Whole-study context: The United States, Italy and Spain provided the acute and convalescent COVID-19 samples. PBMCs, B-cell-depleted T cells, or T cells were the source of the cDNA or gDNA that made up the material.

Original analysis: Cell counts per sample came from amplifying reference gene primers. Only in-frame clones appear in the TCRdb table, and some are missing; sequencing was by immunoSEQ multiplex PCR. The V and J calls and clone size were taken over from that table, and D and trimming were inferred from the DNA. Seen here are about 220,000 clones, 80% observed once, and the top ten hold roughly 13%. After removal of 4 bases from V and 2 bases from J, the junction contained 3 bases not matched to a gene. The CDR3 loop spans 14 amino acids. Germline V lookup: CDR1 SGHNT, CDR2 YYREEE (reference sequence).

The specimen was peripheral blood. The V call is TRBV5-4, the J call TRBJ1-3; 7 positions match TRBD1. The clonotype originates from a human donor in a cohort sampled during active COVID-19. CDR3 sequence reads: CASSHDRAGNTIYF. The CDR3 DNA reads as TGTGCCAGCAGCCACGACAGGGCTGGAAACACCATATATTTT.